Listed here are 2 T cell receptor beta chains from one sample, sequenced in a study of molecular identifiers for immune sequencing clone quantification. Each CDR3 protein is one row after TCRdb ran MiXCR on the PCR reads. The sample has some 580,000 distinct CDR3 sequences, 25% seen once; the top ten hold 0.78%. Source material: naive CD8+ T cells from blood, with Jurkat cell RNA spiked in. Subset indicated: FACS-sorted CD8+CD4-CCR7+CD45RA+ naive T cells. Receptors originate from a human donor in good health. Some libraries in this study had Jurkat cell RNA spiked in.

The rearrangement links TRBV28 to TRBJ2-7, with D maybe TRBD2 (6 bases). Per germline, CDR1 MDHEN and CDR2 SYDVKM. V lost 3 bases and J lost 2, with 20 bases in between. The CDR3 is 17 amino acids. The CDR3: CASSLGGFGHTTYEQYF. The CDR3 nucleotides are TGTGCCAGCAGTTTGGGAGGATTTGGACATACCACCTACGAGCAGTACTTC.

CDR3 protein: CASSPPTEAYEQYF. CDR3 sequence (DNA): TGTGCCAGCAGCCCGCCAACGGAAGCCTACGAGCAGTACTTC. This chain connects TRBV7-9 to TRBJ2-7, with D unclear. Germline assignment: CDR1 SEHNR and CDR2 FQNEAQ (reference sequence). Trimming cost V 5 bases and J 2 bases, with 13 bases left between them. The CDR3 has 14 residues.